The entry below gives a single T cell receptor (beta chain) sequence along with its context. The antigen this receptor binds is unknown. No much larger clone is present one base from it, and per-base qualities are unavailable. Based on the germline V gene (reference sequence), the CDR1 and CDR2 sequences are LGHDT and YNNKEL. Taken from cysteine to phenylalanine, the CDR3 has 14 residues. The only DNA kept is the CDR3, 42 bases in frame from the first base. Relative to germline, V is missing 3 bases and J is missing 4 bases, with 3 bases of the junction outside any gene match. The data were obtained in a study of blood T cell repertoires in COVID-19 (TCRdb year 2020). The study in broad terms: Collaborator samples came from the United States, Italy and Spain and covered acute and convalescent phases of COVID-19. A freely available public database, intended as a resource for researchers studying the immune response to SARS-CoV-2, is where the repertoires were released. HLA class I and class II types, where available, came from metadata supplied by the sample provider rather than from assay-based typing. Subjects who had been exposed to COVID-19, were actively infected with it, or had recovered from it provided the deeply sampled blood TCRbeta repertoires that made up the dataset. Samples came from the ongoing ImmuneRACE study (first 160 participants) plus 1,254 subjects from 6 global collaborators. A de-identified subject ID, COVID-19 status, age in years and sex were almost always included in the sample metadata. The prospective study material was composed of cDNA or gDNA derived from T cells, B-cell-depleted T cells, or PBMCs. Study-wide conclusions, independent of this receptor: The amount of clinical and demographic metadata varied by source and participant and was provided uncurated.

The immunoSEQ Assay, a bias-controlled multiplex PCR, was used to amplify TCRbeta CDR3 regions from genomic DNA. From the authors' description of their analysis: Nucleated cell counts per sample were estimated from amplification of reference gene primers within the assay. Sequence reads were collapsed and filtered to measure the absolute abundance of every unique TCRbeta CDR3 rearrangement. Productive Simpson clonality was computed per sample as the square root of Simpson's diversity index over productive rearrangements. Held by TCRdb, this immuneACCESS table contains in-frame sequences only and omits some clones. Under half of the omission traces to an unresolved V gene where checked; the cause of the rest is unknown. V and J calls and clone size are copied from that table; D and trimming were computed from the DNA. The sample table shows about 210,000 clones, and more than 65% are seen once. The ten largest clonotypes hold about 9.7% of the sample.

Collaborating institutions collected whole blood in K2EDTA tubes following their own protocols. For TCRbeta analysis, collaborators shipped samples in one of three forms: frozen whole blood, isolated PBMCs, or DNA extracted from either of those sample types. The receptor was derived from a man between 45 and 60 years old with active or convalescent COVID-19. Sequenced input: peripheral blood. Recombination joined TRBV3-1 (or the pseudogene TRBV3-2) with TRBJ1-5; TRBD1 lines up with 7 middle nucleotides. The DNA reads TGTGCCAGCAGCCAGCCGGGACAGAATCAGCCCCAGCATTTT. It translates to CASSQPGQNQPQHF.